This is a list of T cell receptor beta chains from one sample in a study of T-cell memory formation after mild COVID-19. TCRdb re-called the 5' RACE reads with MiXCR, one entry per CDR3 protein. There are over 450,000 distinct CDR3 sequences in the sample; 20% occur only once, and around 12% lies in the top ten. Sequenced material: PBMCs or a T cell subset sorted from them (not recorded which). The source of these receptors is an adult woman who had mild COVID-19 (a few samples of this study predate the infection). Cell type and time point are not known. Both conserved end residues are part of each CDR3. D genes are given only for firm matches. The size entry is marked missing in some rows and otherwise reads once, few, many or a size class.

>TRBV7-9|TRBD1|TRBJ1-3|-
CASSKLGQVTGNTIYF
TGTGCCAGCAGCAAGCTGGGACAGGTCACTGGAAACACCATATATTTT
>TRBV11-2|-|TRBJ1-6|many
CASSLGRSVRRGSSPLHF
TGTGCCAGCAGCTTAGGTCGCTCTGTACGACGCGGGAGTTCACCCCTCCACTTT
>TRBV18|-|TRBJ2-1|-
CASERDLMGNEQFF
TGTGCCAGCGAACGGGACCTCATGGGCAATGAGCAGTTCTTC
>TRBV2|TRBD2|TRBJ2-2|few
CASSTQLAGEGTGELFF
TGTGCCAGCAGTACGCAACTAGCGGGAGAAGGCACCGGGGAGCTGTTTTTT
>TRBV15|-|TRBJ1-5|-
CATSRGLPRQPQHF
TGTGCCACCAGCAGAGGTTTGCCTAGACAGCCCCAGCATTTT
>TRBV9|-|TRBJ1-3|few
CASTPRAGNTIYF
TGTGCCAGCACGCCCAGGGCGGGAAACACCATATATTTT
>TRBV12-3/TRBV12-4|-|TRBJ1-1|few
CASSLTLGGTEAFF
TGTGCCAGCAGTTTGACGCTTGGGGGCACTGAAGCTTTCTTT
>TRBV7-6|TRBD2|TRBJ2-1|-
CASSHGTSGVNEQFF
TGTGCCAGCAGCCACGGGACTAGCGGGGTCAATGAGCAGTTCTTC
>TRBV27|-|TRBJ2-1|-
CASRPLGLADDEQFF
TGTGCCAGCAGGCCACTCGGGCTGGCGGACGATGAGCAGTTCTTC
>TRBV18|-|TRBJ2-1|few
CASSPGSGVEQFF
TGTGCCAGCTCACCAGGATCGGGAGTCGAGCAGTTCTTC
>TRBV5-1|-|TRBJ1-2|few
CASSTGQPNYGYTF
TGCGCCAGCAGCACCGGACAGCCTAACTATGGCTACACCTTC
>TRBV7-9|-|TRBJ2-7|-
CASNFGAYEQYF
TGTGCCAGCAACTTCGGGGCGTACGAGCAGTACTTC
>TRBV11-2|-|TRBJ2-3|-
CASSSFSVGGIDTQYF
TGTGCCAGCAGCTCCTTCTCTGTGGGGGGCATAGATACGCAGTATTTT
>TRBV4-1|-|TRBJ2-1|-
CASSQVGGRYNEQFF
TGCGCCAGCAGCCAAGTGGGGGGCCGGTACAATGAGCAGTTCTTC
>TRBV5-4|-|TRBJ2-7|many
CASSSTGSLSYEQYF
TGTGCCAGCAGCTCCACAGGCTCACTCTCCTACGAGCAGTACTTC
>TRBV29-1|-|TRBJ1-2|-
CSVERSGYTF
TGCAGCGTTGAGCGAAGTGGCTACACCTTC
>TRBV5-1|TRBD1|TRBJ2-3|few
CASSSGQGHTDTQYF
TGCGCCAGCAGCTCTGGACAGGGGCACACAGATACGCAGTATTTT
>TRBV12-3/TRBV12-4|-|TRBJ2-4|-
CASSFTSRDKNIQYF
TGTGCCAGCAGTTTTACTTCCCGGGACAAAAACATTCAGTACTTC
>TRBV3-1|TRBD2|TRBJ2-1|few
CASSSKISGGPSLQFF
TGTGCCAGCAGCTCCAAGATATCGGGGGGGCCTTCCTTGCAGTTCTTC
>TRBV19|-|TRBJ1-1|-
CASSIVEGVVNTEAFF
TGTGCCAGTAGTATAGTGGAGGGAGTCGTGAACACTGAAGCTTTCTTT
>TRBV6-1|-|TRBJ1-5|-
CASSEAIKICHF
TGTGCCAGCAGTGAAGCTATAAAGATCTGTCATTTT
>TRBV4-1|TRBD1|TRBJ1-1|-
CASSARQGATEAFF
TGCGCCAGCAGCGCACGACAGGGTGCCACTGAAGCTTTCTTT
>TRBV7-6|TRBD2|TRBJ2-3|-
CASSIRTSDTDTQYF
TGTGCCAGCAGCATACGGACTAGCGACACAGATACGCAGTATTTT
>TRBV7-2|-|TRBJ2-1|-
CASSPPGTYNEQFF
TGTGCCAGCAGCCCGCCCGGGACATACAATGAGCAGTTCTTC
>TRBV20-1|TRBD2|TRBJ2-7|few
CSARGSSGSYEQYF
TGCAGTGCTAGGGGTTCTAGCGGGAGCTACGAGCAGTACTTC
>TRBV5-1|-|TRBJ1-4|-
CASSLGTANEKLFF
TGCGCCAGCAGCTTGGGGACGGCCAACGAAAAACTGTTTTTT
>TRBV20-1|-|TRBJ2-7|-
CSALQYEQYF
TGCAGTGCTCTCCAATACGAGCAGTACTTC
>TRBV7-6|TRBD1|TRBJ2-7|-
CASSSGPGTGQEQYF
TGTGCCAGCAGCTCCGGCCCCGGGACAGGGCAAGAGCAGTACTTC
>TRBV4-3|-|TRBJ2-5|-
CASSHRDQETQYF
TGCGCCAGCAGCCACCGGGACCAAGAGACCCAGTACTTC
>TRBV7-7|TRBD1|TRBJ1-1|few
CASSPLTGGNTEAFF
TGTGCTAGCAGCCCGCTGACAGGGGGGAACACTGAAGCTTTCTTT
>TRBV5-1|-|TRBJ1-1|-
CASSSSTMRNTEAFF
TGCGCCAGCAGCTCATCCACCATGAGGAACACTGAAGCTTTCTTT
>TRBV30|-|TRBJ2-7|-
CAWSATGLYEQYF
TGTGCCTGGAGTGCCACAGGGCTCTACGAGCAGTACTTC
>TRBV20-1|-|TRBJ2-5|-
CSADTGGSPQTQYF
TGCAGTGCCGACACGGGGGGCTCTCCCCAGACCCAGTACTTC
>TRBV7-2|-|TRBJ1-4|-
CASSPGVREKLFF
TGTGCCAGCAGCCCTGGGGTTCGGGAAAAACTGTTTTTT
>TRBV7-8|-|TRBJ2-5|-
CASSLAWQGQETQYF
TGTGCCAGCAGCTTAGCGTGGCAGGGCCAAGAGACCCAGTACTTC
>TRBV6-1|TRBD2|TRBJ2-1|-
CASSVSGGSSYNEQFF
TGTGCCAGCAGTGTTAGCGGGGGGAGCTCCTACAATGAGCAGTTCTTC
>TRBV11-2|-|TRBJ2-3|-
CASSFVGWELDTQYF
TGTGCCAGCAGCTTTGTAGGCTGGGAACTAGATACGCAGTATTTT
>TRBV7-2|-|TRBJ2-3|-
CASSLHLGGTQYF
TGTGCCAGCAGCTTACACCTCGGGGGTACGCAGTATTTT
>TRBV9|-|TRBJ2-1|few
CASSVDERSYNEQFF
TGTGCCAGCAGCGTAGACGAGCGTTCATACAATGAGCAGTTCTTC
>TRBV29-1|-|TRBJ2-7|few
CSVGQENHEQYF
TGCAGCGTTGGACAGGAAAACCACGAGCAGTACTTC
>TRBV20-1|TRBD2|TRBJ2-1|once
CSAISPERENEQFF
TGCAGTGCTATCTCCCCAGAGCGGGAGAATGAGCAGTTCTTC
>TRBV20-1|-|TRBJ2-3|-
CSAKTDTQYF
TGCAGCGCCAAGACAGATACGCAGTATTTT
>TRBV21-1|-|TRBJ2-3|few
CASSGRVPTDTQYF
TGTGCCAGCAGCGGGAGGGTGCCCACAGATACGCAGTATTTT
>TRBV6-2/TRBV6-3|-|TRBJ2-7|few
CATKLGGLSYEQYF
TGTGCCACCAAACTAGGGGGACTCTCCTACGAGCAGTACTTC
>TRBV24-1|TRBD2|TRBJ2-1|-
CATSGFLAGENEQFF
TGTGCCACCAGTGGGTTCCTAGCGGGAGAGAATGAGCAGTTCTTC
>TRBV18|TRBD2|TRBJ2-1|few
CASSIGLAGNEQFF
TGTGCCAGCTCCATTGGACTAGCGGGCAATGAGCAGTTCTTC
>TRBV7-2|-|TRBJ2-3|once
CASSLLQAVGKYF
TGTGCCAGCAGCTTGCTACAAGCAGTTGGAAAGTATTTT
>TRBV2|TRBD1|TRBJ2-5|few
CASSADRAGETQYF
TGTGCCAGCAGTGCGGACAGGGCCGGAGAGACCCAGTACTTC
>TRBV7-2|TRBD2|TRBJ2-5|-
CASSYGLGTSLWETQYF
TGTGCCAGCAGCTATGGGTTAGGGACTAGCTTGTGGGAGACCCAGTACTTC